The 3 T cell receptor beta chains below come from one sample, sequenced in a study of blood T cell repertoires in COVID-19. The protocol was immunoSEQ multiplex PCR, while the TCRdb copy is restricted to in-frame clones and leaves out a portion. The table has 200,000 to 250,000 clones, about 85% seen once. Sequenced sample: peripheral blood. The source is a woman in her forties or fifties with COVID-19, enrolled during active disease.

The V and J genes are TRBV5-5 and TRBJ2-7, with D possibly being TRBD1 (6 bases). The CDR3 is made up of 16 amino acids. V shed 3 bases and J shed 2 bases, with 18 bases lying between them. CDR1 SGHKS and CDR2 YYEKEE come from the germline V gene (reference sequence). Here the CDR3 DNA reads TGTGCCAGCAGCTACCCGGACAGCCACCTTACCTACGAGCAGTACGTC. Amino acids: CASSYPDSHLTYEQYV.

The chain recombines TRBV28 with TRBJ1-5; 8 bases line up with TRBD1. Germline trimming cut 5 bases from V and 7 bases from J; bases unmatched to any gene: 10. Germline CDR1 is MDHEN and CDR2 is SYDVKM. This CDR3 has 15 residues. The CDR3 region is CASSPSRGQWQPQHF. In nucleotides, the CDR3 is TGTGCCAGCAGTCCCTCCAGGGGGCAGTGGCAGCCCCAGCATTTT.

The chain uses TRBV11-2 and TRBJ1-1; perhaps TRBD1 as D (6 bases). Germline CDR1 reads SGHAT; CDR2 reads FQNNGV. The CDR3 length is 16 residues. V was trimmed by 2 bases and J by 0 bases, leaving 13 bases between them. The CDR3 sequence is CASSLSRGGMNTEAFF. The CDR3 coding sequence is TGTGCCAGCAGCTTAAGCAGAGGGGGAATGAACACTGAAGCTTTCTTT. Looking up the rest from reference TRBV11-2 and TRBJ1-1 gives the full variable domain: EAGVAQSPRYKIIEKRQSVAFWCNPISGHATLYWYQQILGQGPKLLIQFQNNGVVDDSQLPKDRFSAERLKGVDSTLKIQPAKLEDSAVYLCASSLSRGGMNTEAFFGQGTRLTVV.